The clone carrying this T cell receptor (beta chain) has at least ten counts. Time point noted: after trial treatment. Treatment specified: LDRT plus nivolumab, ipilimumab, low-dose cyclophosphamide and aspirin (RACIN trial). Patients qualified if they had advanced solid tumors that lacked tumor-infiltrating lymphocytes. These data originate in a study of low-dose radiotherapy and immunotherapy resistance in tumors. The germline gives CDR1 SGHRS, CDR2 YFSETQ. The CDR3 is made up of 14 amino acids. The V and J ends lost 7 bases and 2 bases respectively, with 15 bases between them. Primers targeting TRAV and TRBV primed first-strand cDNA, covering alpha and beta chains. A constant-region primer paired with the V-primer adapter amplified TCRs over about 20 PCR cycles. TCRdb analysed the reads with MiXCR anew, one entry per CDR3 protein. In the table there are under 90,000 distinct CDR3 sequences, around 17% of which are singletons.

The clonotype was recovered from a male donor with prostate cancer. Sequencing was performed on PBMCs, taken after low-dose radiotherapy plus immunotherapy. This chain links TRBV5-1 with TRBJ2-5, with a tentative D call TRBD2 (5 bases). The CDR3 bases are TGCGCCAGCGGGAGTGGGGAGTTGCAAGAGACCCAGTACTTC. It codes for CASGSGELQETQYF.